A selection of T cell receptor beta chains follows, all from one sample in a study of blood T cell repertoires in COVID-19. Assay used: immunoSEQ multiplex PCR; TCRdb lists only in-frame clones, some missing. This table holds approximately 240,000 clones, about 85% found once. Source material: peripheral blood. These receptors were collected from a woman aged 60-70 years who had recovered from COVID-19. CDR3s include the opening cysteine and the closing phenylalanine or tryptophan. A D gene is named only where the DNA matches it firmly. Some rows mark clone size as missing; the rest say once, few, many or name a class of expanded clone.

TRBJ2-2,NA,few,TRBV7-9,14,TGTGCCAGCAACCGACAGTCCGGCTTCGGGGAGCTGTTTTTT,CASNRQSGFGELFF
TRBJ1-2,NA,NA,TRBV10-1,13,TGCGCCAGCAGCGAGGACAGAACTTATGGCTACACCTTC,CASSEDRTYGYTF
TRBJ1-1,TRBD1,NA,TRBV18,15,TGTGCCAGCTCACCCCCCAAGGACAGGGGCGTGGAAGCTTTCTTT,CASSPPKDRGVEAFF
TRBJ2-5,NA,many,TRBV7-2,14,TGTGCCAGCAGCCCCCTCGGGGGGCTAGAGACCCAGTACTTC,CASSPLGGLETQYF
TRBJ1-4,TRBD1,NA,TRBV27,16,TGTGCCAGCAGTTTTCGGGTTGGGACAGGGAAGAGAAAACTGTTTTTT,CASSFRVGTGKRKLFF
TRBJ1-3,NA,NA,TRBV7-2,14,TGTGCCAGCAGCATACAGGGCTCTGGAAACACCATATATTTT,CASSIQGSGNTIYF
TRBJ1-2,NA,NA,TRBV19,15,TGTGCCAGTAGTTCTTTCAATCCCCGTGTCGGGGGCTACACCTTC,CASSSFNPRVGGYTF
TRBJ1-1,NA,many,TRBV3-1/TRBV3-2,16,TGTGCCAGCAGCCAAGAGGCACAGAATCTTGGCACTGAAGCTTTCTTT,CASSQEAQNLGTEAFF
TRBJ2-1,TRBD2,few,TRBV5-1,13,TGCGCCAGCAGCTTTCCGGGACTAGCGGAGCAGTTCTTC,CASSFPGLAEQFF
TRBJ2-3,TRBD1,NA,TRBV2,15,TGTGCCAGCGGAGCGACAGGGTCCGACACAGATACGCAGTATTTT,CASGATGSDTDTQYF
TRBJ1-6,TRBD1,NA,TRBV18,15,TGTGCCAGCTCACTTCCGACAGGGATGAATTCACCCCTCCACTTT,CASSLPTGMNSPLHF
TRBJ1-3,NA,NA,TRBV14,17,TGTGCCAGCAGCCAAGGACGGTTGGGGGCGTATGGAAACACCATATATTTT,CASSQGRLGAYGNTIYF
TRBJ2-1,TRBD2,NA,TRBV11-1,15,TGTGCCAGCAGCATATTAGCGGGGGGTAACAATGAGCAGTTCTTC,CASSILAGGNNEQFF
TRBJ2-1,TRBD2,NA,TRBV9,14,TGTGCCAGCAGCGTCGGTAGCGGGGTGAGAGAGCAGTTCTTC,CASSVGSGVREQFF
TRBJ2-1,NA,NA,TRBV6-5,11,TGTGCCAGCACCCGGGAAGGTGAGCAGTTCTTC,CASTREGEQFF
TRBJ2-1,NA,NA,TRBV7-8,17,TGTGCCAGCAGCTTGAGTGGACTCCGGACAGCTAACAATGAGCAGTTCTTC,CASSLSGLRTANNEQFF
TRBJ1-4,NA,NA,TRBV30,13,TGTGCCTGGGGTGCGGGGTTAGGTGAAAAACTGTTTTTT,CAWGAGLGEKLFF
TRBJ2-1,NA,NA,TRBV21-1,19,TGTGCCAGCAGCAAATCCGCTAGCGGGGGGACGAGCTCCTACAATGAGCAGTTCTTC,CASSKSASGGTSSYNEQFF
TRBJ2-3,TRBD2,NA,TRBV7-2,19,TGTGCCAGCAGCTTAGAGACTCCCGGACTAGCGGGGGGGTCAGATACGCAGTATTTT,CASSLETPGLAGGSDTQYF
TRBJ2-5,TRBD2,many,TRBV11-3,14,TGTGCCAGCAGCCCCGGGGGGGTCCAAGAGACCCAGTACTTC,CASSPGGVQETQYF
TRBJ1-6,NA,NA,TRBV6-6,15,TGTGCCAGCAGTCCGTTGGGGGCGAATAATTCACCCCTCCACTTT,CASSPLGANNSPLHF
TRBJ2-3,NA,NA,TRBV30,16,TGTGCCTGGAGTATTTGGGCAGCTTTATCCACAGATACGCAGTATTTT,CAWSIWAALSTDTQYF
TRBJ1-1,NA,NA,TRBV4-2,15,TGTGCCAGCAGCCCACCCCAGAGGTGGGACACTGAAGCTTTCTTT,CASSPPQRWDTEAFF
TRBJ2-1,NA,NA,TRBV30,13,TGTGCCTGGAGTTGGAGGCAGGACAATGAGCAGTTCTTC,CAWSWRQDNEQFF
TRBJ2-3,TRBD2,few,TRBV4-2,18,TGTGCCAGCAGCCAAGATTCGGGCGGGGGGGCGTCCGCAGATACGCAGTATTTT,CASSQDSGGGASADTQYF
TRBJ2-1,NA,NA,TRBV3-1/TRBV3-2,15,TGTGCCAGCAGCCAAGATCACAGCCGGTACAATGAGCAGTTCTTC,CASSQDHSRYNEQFF
TRBJ2-1,NA,few,TRBV5-1,14,TGCGCCAGCAGTAGGGGTCAGGGGGAGGATGAGCAGTTCTTC,CASSRGQGEDEQFF
TRBJ2-1,TRBD2,few,TRBV3-1/TRBV3-2,14,TGTGCCAGCAGCCAAGGCCCTAGCGGGGGTTGGCAGTTCTTC,CASSQGPSGGWQFF
TRBJ2-2,NA,NA,TRBV4-3,18,TGCGCCAGCAGCCAAGATCATCATGCGGGCGCGGGCACCGGGGAGCTGTTTTTT,CASSQDHHAGAGTGELFF
TRBJ2-3,TRBD2,NA,TRBV2,15,TGTGCCAGCAGCCTGAGCGGGGCAAACACAGATACGCAGTATTTT,CASSLSGANTDTQYF
TRBJ2-5,TRBD1,once,TRBV9,15,TGTGCCAGCAGCGGGGGGACAGGGAGATCGGAGACCCAGTACTTC,CASSGGTGRSETQYF
TRBJ2-7,NA,NA,TRBV19,14,TGTGCCAGTAGTTACAGGACACGCAACTACGAGCAGTACTTC,CASSYRTRNYEQYF
TRBJ2-1,NA,few,TRBV3-1/TRBV3-2,15,TGTGCCAGCACCCAAACGGGACTCCTATACAATGAGCAGTTCTTC,CASTQTGLLYNEQFF
TRBJ2-1,NA,NA,TRBV5-6,17,TGTGCCAGCAGCTTCCCTGGACAAGCGAGCTCCTACAATGAGCAGTTCTTC,CASSFPGQASSYNEQFF
TRBJ1-1,TRBD1,NA,TRBV7-2,14,TGTGCCAGCAGCGTTACAGGGGCGACGGCTGAAGCTTTCTTT,CASSVTGATAEAFF
TRBJ1-2,TRBD1,NA,TRBV2,14,TGTGCCAGCAGTGACGGGACAGCCACCTATGGCTACACCTTC,CASSDGTATYGYTF
TRBJ1-1,NA,few,TRBV7-9,13,TGTGCCAGCAGCCCAGACACGAACACTGAAGCTTTCTTT,CASSPDTNTEAFF
TRBJ1-3,NA,NA,TRBV2,15,TGTGCCAGCAGTCCGTCGTCGGGCTCTGGAAACACCATATATTTT,CASSPSSGSGNTIYF
TRBJ1-1,TRBD1,few,TRBV30,14,TGTGCCTGGAGTCCAGGGACAGCGAACACTGAAGCTTTCTTT,CAWSPGTANTEAFF
TRBJ2-6,NA,NA,TRBV2,13,TGTGCCAGCAGACAGCTTAAGGCCAACGTCCTGACTTTC,CASRQLKANVLTF
TRBJ2-3,TRBD1,NA,TRBV10-3,12,TGTGCCATCGGGACAGGGGCCGATACGCAGTATTTT,CAIGTGADTQYF
TRBJ2-1,TRBD2,NA,TRBV7-3,14,TGTGCCAGCAGCATGACTAGCGGGGTGGATGAGCAGTTCTTC,CASSMTSGVDEQFF
TRBJ1-4,NA,NA,TRBV18,15,TGTGCCAGCTCACCAATCCAGGGCCTGAATGAAAAACTGTTTTTT,CASSPIQGLNEKLFF
TRBJ2-7,NA,NA,TRBV7-9,16,TGTGCCAGCAGCTTAGTGGGGGAGGCCCTCTCCTACGAGCAGTACTTC,CASSLVGEALSYEQYF
TRBJ1-2,NA,NA,TRBV29-1,11,TGCAGCGTTGACGAGGGAGTAGGCTACACCTTC,CSVDEGVGYTF
TRBJ2-1,NA,NA,TRBV6-5,13,TGTGCCAGCAGTTACATCCTAGCTGGCGAGCAGTTCTTC,CASSYILAGEQFF
TRBJ2-3,NA,once,TRBV10-3,14,TGTGCCATCAGTGAGTCGCTAGCAGCAGATACGCAGTATTTT,CAISESLAADTQYF
TRBJ1-4,NA,NA,TRBV6-5,14,TGTGCCAGCACCAAATACCAGGCTAATGAAAAACTGTTTTTT,CASTKYQANEKLFF
TRBJ2-1,TRBD2,NA,TRBV9,15,TGTGCCAGCAGCCCCCGCGGGGGGGCTTCCAATGAGCAGTTCTTC,CASSPRGGASNEQFF
TRBJ1-2,TRBD1,NA,TRBV12-5,16,TGTGCTAGTGGTTTAGATACAGGGGGTTTAGGCTATGGCTACACCTTC,CASGLDTGGLGYGYTF
TRBJ2-7,NA,NA,TRBV30,14,TGTGCCTGGGAACCGGGACTTATTACCTACGAGCAGTACTTC,CAWEPGLITYEQYF
TRBJ1-2,NA,NA,TRBV6-6,14,TGTGCCAGCAGCGAGGCGGACTTTAACTATGGCTACACCTTC,CASSEADFNYGYTF
TRBJ2-5,TRBD1,NA,TRBV3-1/TRBV3-2,19,TGTGCCAGCAGCCACCCCAATCCCGGGACAGGGAAAGTGAGAAAGACCCAGTACTTC,CASSHPNPGTGKVRKTQYF
TRBJ2-7,NA,NA,TRBV29-1,13,TGCAGCGTTGCGCCTAGCCTTCCTTACGAGCAGTACTTC,CSVAPSLPYEQYF
TRBJ2-3,NA,NA,TRBV18,16,TGTGCCAGCTCGCCCCGAATATCGGGTCCGGAAGATACGCAGTATTTT,CASSPRISGPEDTQYF